This T cell receptor beta chain is from a study of identical twins. Study results and caveats: Modelling underestimated the level of out-of-frame TCR alpha sharing observed in monozygotic twins.

In its sample, this clonotype was seen a few times. Its antigen remains unidentified. MiXCR, run by TCRdb on the 5' RACE reads, gives a single entry per CDR3 protein. Of 550,000 to 700,000 distinct CDR3 sequences listed, around 20% are singletons. These data are also associated with another study on T cells expressing NK-cell markers. That work contributes: Sorting in several experiments was restricted by an anti-gamma-delta TCR antibody to alpha-beta TCR T cells. As a fraction of CD8+ T cells, dominant NKG2C+ clonotypes reached roughly 1.0-7.0% in six donors. The same clonotypes also predominated in the CD3+CD56-NKG2C+ fraction of several donors.

Sequenced sample: PBMCs. This receptor was identified in a woman between 18 and 29 years old in good health.

The CDR3 is CASSSKTQRQFF. The CDR3 DNA follows: TGTGCCAGCAGCTCGAAGACCCAGAGGCAGTTCTTC. The gene calls are TRBV11-3 and TRBJ2-1; D call uncertain. Trimming shortened V by 4 bases and J by 12 bases, and 13 bases separated the two germline ends. The CDR3 is 12 amino acids. Germline loops: CDR1 SGHNT, CDR2 YENEEA.